Listed below are T cell receptor beta chains from one sample, sequenced in a study of persistence of HIV-infected CD4 T cells. Only in-frame clones appear in the TCRdb table, and some are missing; sequencing was by immunoSEQ multiplex PCR. This table holds roughly 14,000 clones, less than 75% found once. The antigens these receptors bind are not known. Source: CD4+ T cells sorted from PBMCs after approximately 20-hour stimulation, taken from a patient who received antiretroviral therapy. The source of these receptors is an adult man with HIV who was CMV-seropositive. The CDR3 runs from the conserved cysteine through the conserved F or W. D genes are given only for firm matches. Size tells how often a clone was seen (once, few, many) or the class of an expanded clone, and some rows leave it out.

J: TRBJ1-5
D: TRBD1
V: TRBV12-3/TRBV12-4
size: NA
DNA: TGTGCCAGCAGTTACAGGGGTCATCAGCCCCAGCATTTT
CDR3: CASSYRGHQPQHF

J: TRBJ1-3
D: NA
V: TRBV5-1
size: NA
DNA: TGCGCCAGCAGCTTTGATGGAAACACCATATATTTT
CDR3: CASSFDGNTIYF

J: TRBJ1-5
D: NA
V: TRBV19
size: few
DNA: TGTGCCAGCGGAACGGTGGGGGGCCAGCCCCAGCATTTT
CDR3: CASGTVGGQPQHF

J: TRBJ1-2
D: NA
V: TRBV28
size: NA
DNA: TGTGCCAGCAGTGTACGCGTACTGAGGGGCTACACCTTC
CDR3: CASSVRVLRGYTF

J: TRBJ2-3
D: NA
V: TRBV6-5
size: NA
DNA: TGTGCCAGCTTACCAGGAGCAACAGATACGCAGTATTTT
CDR3: CASLPGATDTQYF

J: TRBJ1-1
D: TRBD1
V: TRBV28
size: few
DNA: TGTGCCAGCACCATACCCCGGGCAGGGGGCACTGAAGCTTTCTTT
CDR3: CASTIPRAGGTEAFF

J: TRBJ1-1
D: TRBD1
V: TRBV7-2
size: NA
DNA: TGTGCCAGCAGCTTAGGAACTAGTGACAGGGGGGCAGCTTTCTTT
CDR3: CASSLGTSDRGAAFF

J: TRBJ2-7
D: NA
V: TRBV29-1
size: NA
DNA: TGCAGCGTTGAAGAGTTAACAGGACGGAACGAGCAGTACTTC
CDR3: CSVEELTGRNEQYF

J: TRBJ2-7
D: NA
V: TRBV12-3/TRBV12-4
size: NA
DNA: TGTGCCAGCAGTTTACAATCTCGGCAGCAGTACTTC
CDR3: CASSLQSRQQYF

J: TRBJ2-7
D: NA
V: TRBV7-2
size: NA
DNA: TGTGCCAGCAGCCCTCAAATGTTTCGAAACTCCTACGAGCAGTACTTC
CDR3: CASSPQMFRNSYEQYF

J: TRBJ2-1
D: TRBD1
V: TRBV18
size: NA
DNA: TGTGCCAGCTCGCCGGGACAGGGGGCTTCAAATGAGCAGTTCTTC
CDR3: CASSPGQGASNEQFF

J: TRBJ2-3
D: TRBD2
V: TRBV29-1
size: NA
DNA: TGCAGCAGTCGGAGGACTAGCCCCACAGATACGCAGTATTTT
CDR3: CSSRRTSPTDTQYF

J: TRBJ2-4
D: TRBD2
V: TRBV5-1
size: NA
DNA: TGCGCCAGCAGCTTGAGTATAGCGGGGGGGCCAGTAGCCAAAAACATTCAGTACTTC
CDR3: CASSLSIAGGPVAKNIQYF

J: TRBJ1-1
D: NA
V: TRBV25-1
size: NA
DNA: TGTGCCAGCGAGGCGGATCGACGGGTCAGCACTGAAGCTTTCTTT
CDR3: CASEADRRVSTEAFF

J: TRBJ2-3
D: TRBD2
V: TRBV28
size: NA
DNA: TGTGCCAGCAGTCCGATGGGTGGGGGGGGAAGCACAGATACGCAGTATTTT
CDR3: CASSPMGGGGSTDTQYF

J: TRBJ1-2
D: NA
V: TRBV5-4
size: NA
DNA: TGTGCCAGCAGCCCAGAAAGTCGTGTCTATGGCTACACCTTC
CDR3: CASSPESRVYGYTF

J: TRBJ2-2
D: NA
V: TRBV3-1/TRBV3-2
size: NA
DNA: TGTGCCAGCAGCCAAGGGCGGGGACGCACCGGGGAGCTGTTTTTT
CDR3: CASSQGRGRTGELFF